This TCR beta chain is drawn from a study of blood T cell repertoires in COVID-19. TCRdb's table, derived via immunoSEQ multiplex PCR, lists solely in-frame clones and lacks some. Altogether approximately 150,000 clones are present, 81% being singletons, with the ten largest covering roughly 9.6%. This CDR3 is 15 amino acids long. In germline, CDR1 is SGHRS, CDR2 YFSETQ. The V end lost 0 bases, the J end lost 1 base, and 7 bases lay between the germline ends. This clone was recorded only once. The genes are TRBV5-1 and TRBJ1-4; no clear D. The sequence was collected from a man aged 55 to 69 with active or convalescent COVID-19. The sequencing sample was made of peripheral blood. Here the CDR3 DNA reads TGCGCCAGCAGCTTGGATGCCAGAACTAATGAAAAACTGTTTTTT. Translation: CASSLDARTNEKLFF.